The 28 T cell receptor beta chains below were found in one sample sequenced in a study of shared clonotypes between healthy human individuals. The data were produced by immunoSEQ multiplex PCR, yet TCRdb's version contains in-frame clones alone and is incomplete. Of about 1,500,000 clones in the sample, 95% to 97% are singletons; the top ten hold about 1%. The sequenced sample consisted of naive CD4+ T cells sorted from blood. The sample's subset: CD45RA+ positively selected. These receptors all stem from a man aged 30 to 45 in good health.

The chain recombines TRBV7-9 with TRBJ2-3; D is possibly TRBD2 (6 bases). The length of the CDR3 is 18 residues. V was shortened by 5 bases and J by 2 bases, with 23 bases between the two germline ends. Germline lookup yields CDR1 SEHNR and CDR2 FQNEAQ (reference sequence). The CDR3 is CASSPSRGSGSLTDTQYF. DNA of the CDR3: TGTGCCAGCAGCCCTTCCCGAGGTAGCGGAAGTCTCACAGATACGCAGTATTTT.

This rearrangement joins TRBV6-4 to TRBJ2-1; D call uncertain. The CDR3 extends over 14 amino acids. Germline CDR1 is MRHNA and CDR2 is SNTAGT. V was trimmed by 3 bases and J by 0 bases, leaving 6 bases between them. The CDR3 loop is CASSDYGSYNEQFF. The CDR3 nucleotides read TGTGCCAGCAGTGATTATGGCTCCTACAATGAGCAGTTCTTC.

The chain is built from TRBV10-3 and TRBJ1-2; D not resolved. Between the trimmed V and J ends, which lost 6 bases and 5 bases, there was a span of 13 bases. CDR3 length equals 13 residues. Germline CDR1 reads ENHRY; CDR2 reads SYGVKD. This CDR3 is CAIRGELGYGYTF. CDR3 in DNA: TGTGCCATCAGAGGCGAGTTGGGGTATGGCTACACCTTC.

The V call is TRBV6-4, the J call TRBJ1-2; D is perhaps TRBD1 (6 bases). The length of the CDR3 is 15 residues. Germline lookup yields CDR1 MRHNA and CDR2 SNTAGT. V dropped 5 bases and J dropped 4 bases, with 17 bases sitting between them. As DNA, the CDR3 is TGTGCCAGCAGTCAAGAACAGGGATTAGTCTATGGCTACACCTTC. It encodes CASSQEQGLVYGYTF.

The genes are TRBV5-1 and TRBJ1-4; weak D call: TRBD1 (5 bases). The CDR3 sequence is 14 residues long. The germline CDR1 and CDR2 sequences are SGHRS and YFSETQ. V lost 4 bases and J lost 7, with 14 bases in between. The CDR3 reads CASSKDSQVEKLFF. CDR3 sequence (DNA): TGCGCCAGCAGCAAAGACAGCCAGGTTGAAAAACTGTTTTTT.

The J gene is TRBJ2-1, the V gene TRBV2; D is unclear. Germline V gene data show CDR1 as SNHLY and CDR2 as FYNNEI. Trimming cost V 4 bases and J 2 bases, with 15 bases left between them. The CDR3 covers 16 residues. The CDR3 coding sequence is TGTGCCAGCAGTGGCCCCTCACTTGTCACCTACAATGAGCAGTTCTTC. Its protein product is CASSGPSLVTYNEQFF.

This rearrangement joins TRBV5-3 to TRBJ1-5; no definite D call. TRBV5-3 is flagged as an ORF with uncertain function. The CDR3 has 14 amino acids. V dropped 1 base and J dropped 6 bases, with 11 bases sitting between them. The CDR3 sequence: CARSLSQVSQPQHF. CDR3 nucleotides: TGTGCCAGAAGCTTGTCCCAGGTCAGTCAGCCCCAGCATTTT.

The chain recombines TRBV5-6 with TRBJ1-5; D remains ambiguous. The CDR3 is 16 amino acids. Germline V lookup: CDR1 SGHDT, CDR2 YYEEEE. The V and J ends lost 2 bases and 1 base respectively, with 13 bases between them. The CDR3 loop reads CASSFRGMRSNQPQHF. The CDR3 DNA follows: TGTGCCAGCAGCTTTAGAGGGATGAGAAGCAATCAGCCCCAGCATTTT. Full variable domain (outside the CDR3, taken from reference TRBV5-6 and TRBJ1-5): DAGVTQSPTHLIKTRGQQVTLRCSPKSGHDTVSWYQQALGQGPQFIFQYYEEEERQRGNFPDRFSGHQFPNYSSELNVNALLLGDSALYLCASSFRGMRSNQPQHFGDGTRLSIL.

This chain connects TRBV20-1 to TRBJ2-7; D is undetermined. The CDR3 runs 11 residues. Trimming took off 3 bases at V and 7 bases at J, with 10 bases between the two ends. CDR1 and CDR2 from the germline V gene are DFQATT and SNEGSKA (reference sequence). The CDR3 DNA sequence: TGCAGTGCTAGGGGAAAGATTGAGCAGTACTTC. This gives the protein CSARGKIEQYF.

V gene TRBV7-6 combines with J gene TRBJ1-1, with a tentative D call TRBD1 (5 bases). The CDR3 totals 15 residues. V was clipped by 1 base and J by 0 bases, with 9 bases between them. The germline V gene encodes CDR1 SGHVS and CDR2 FNYEAQ. CDR3 in DNA: TGTGCCAGCAGCTTAGATCCGGGACTGAACACTGAAGCTTTCTTT. It encodes CASSLDPGLNTEAFF.

This clone was seen just once. The genes are TRBV11-2 and TRBJ2-2; no clear D gene. This CDR3 spans 13 amino acids. Trimming left V 3 bases short and J 3 bases short, with 5 bases between. Germline CDR1 is SGHAT and CDR2 is FQNNGV. This CDR3 reads CASSLIDTGELFF. For the CDR3, the DNA is TGTGCCAGCAGCTTGATTGACACCGGGGAGCTGTTTTTT.

This chain uses TRBV4-1 with TRBJ2-7; TRBD2 agrees at 12 bases. The CDR3 runs to 17 residues. Germline V gene sequence: CDR1 MGHRA, CDR2 YSYEKL. With V trimmed by 2 bases and J by 3 bases, 8 bases remained unmatched. This CDR3 reads CASSQRTSGIRHYEQYF. DNA for the CDR3: TGCGCCAGCAGCCAAAGGACTAGCGGGATTCGACACTACGAGCAGTACTTC.

Of note for this clone: Other nucleotide sequences from this sample produce the same CDR3. V and J are TRBV28 and TRBJ1-1; weak D call: TRBD1 (5 bases). The CDR3 contains 14 residues. CDR1 and CDR2 from the germline V gene are MDHEN and SYDVKM. Trimming cost V 6 bases and J 2 bases, with 13 bases left between them. As DNA, the CDR3 is TGTGCCAGCAGCCCTGGGGCCTTAAACACTGAAGCTTTCTTT. Amino acid sequence: CASSPGALNTEAFF.

This sequence joins TRBV19 and TRBJ1-1; perhaps TRBD1 as D (5 bases). CDR1 LNHDA and CDR2 SQIVND come from the germline V gene (reference sequence). This CDR3 region has 15 residues. Trimming pared 0 bases from V and 5 bases from J, leaving 13 bases between. CDR3 sequence reads: CASSIDGGRWTEAFF. CDR3 DNA: TGTGCCAGTAGTATAGATGGGGGTCGGTGGACTGAAGCTTTCTTT.

The V call is TRBV18, the J call TRBJ2-4, with 9 bases lining up with TRBD2. CDR3 size: 19 residues. The V gene's germline CDR1 is KGHSH and CDR2 LQKENI. J was trimmed by 0 bases and V by 2 bases; bases with no gene match: 11. CDR3 in DNA: TGTGCCAGCTCACCATTGGTTAGCGGGAGTAAAGTAGCCAAAAACATTCAGTACTTC. This encodes CASSPLVSGSKVAKNIQYF. Together with reference TRBV18 and TRBJ2-4, the CDR3 gives the full variable domain: NAGVMQNPRHLVRRRGQEARLRCSPMKGHSHVYWYRQLPEEGLKFMVYLQKENIIDESGMPKERFSAEFPKEGPSILRIQQVVRGDSAAYFCASSPLVSGSKVAKNIQYFGAGTRLSVL.

The rearrangement joins TRBV18 to TRBJ2-3, with D uncertain. Germline CDR1 KGHSH, CDR2 LQKENI. V was trimmed by 2 bases and J by 4 bases, leaving 10 bases between them. The CDR3 contains 14 residues. CDR3 region: CASSPSRGADTQYF. Here the CDR3 DNA reads TGTGCCAGCTCACCATCCCGTGGAGCAGATACGCAGTATTTT.

V usage is TRBV2 and J usage is TRBJ2-7, with TRBD1 matching over 7 bases. This CDR3 contains 13 residues. J gave up 2 bases and V 6 bases, and 4 bases lay outside the gene matches. Germline CDR1 SNHLY, CDR2 FYNNEI. CDR3 bases: TGTGCCAGCAGCTATGACAGGGCCTACGAGCAGTACTTC. Residues: CASSYDRAYEQYF.

This chain uses TRBV21-1 with TRBJ1-1. TRBV21-1 is noted as a pseudogene. The CDR3 covers 15 residues. The DNA of the CDR3 is TGTGCCAGCAGCAAGTTTAAACCCATGGGGACTGAAGCTTTCTTT. Protein product: CASSKFKPMGTEAFF.

The genes are TRBV15 and TRBJ2-7; 7 bases are shared with TRBD1. CDR1 LNHNV and CDR2 YYDKDF come from the germline V gene (reference sequence). CDR3 length equals 15 residues. Unmatched junction bases numbered 7, after V lost 4 bases and J lost 1 base. CDR3 nucleotides: TGTGCCACCAGCAAAGGTCCGGGACAGTCCTACGAGCAGTACTTC. Its translation is CATSKGPGQSYEQYF.

This chain joins TRBV28 and TRBJ1-5, with D possibly TRBD1 on 5 matching bases. V lost 4 bases and J 3 bases, leaving 16 bases between the germline ends. This CDR3 contains 16 residues. Germline assignment: CDR1 MDHEN and CDR2 SYDVKM. The CDR3 DNA is TGTGCCAGCAGTTCACACTCAGGGAGTTCCAATCAGCCCCAGCATTTT. Translating it yields CASSSHSGSSNQPQHF.

This clone occurred once. This sequence joins TRBV5-1 and TRBJ2-3; TRBD2 agrees at 9 bases. Germline CDR1 reads SGHRS; CDR2 reads YFSETQ. Losses at the gene ends were 4 bases for V and 0 bases for J; bases not matched to a gene: 9. This CDR3 has 17 amino acids. The CDR3 bases are TGCGCCAGCAGCAGGGGACTAGCCGACACCAGCACAGATACGCAGTATTTT. It translates to CASSRGLADTSTDTQYF. Full variable domain (rest looked up from reference TRBV5-1 and TRBJ2-3): KAGVTQTPRYLIKTRGQQVTLSCSPISGHRSVSWYQQTPGQGLQFLFEYFSETQRNKGNFPGRFSGRQFSNSRSEMNVSTLELGDSALYLCASSRGLADTSTDTQYFGPGTRLTVL.

With regard to this clone: The sample has other DNA sequences that encode this CDR3 too. V and J are TRBV5-1 and TRBJ2-1; 7 bases agree with TRBD2. Trimming took 5 bases from V and 0 from J; bases not matched to a gene: 8. The length of the CDR3 is 16 residues. Germline-derived CDR1 and CDR2 are SGHRS and YFSETQ. The CDR3 coding sequence is TGCGCCAGCAGTTTAGCGGGCGGAAGCTCCTACAATGAGCAGTTCTTC. Translated: CASSLAGGSSYNEQFF.

This chain uses TRBV19 with TRBJ2-1; D is tentatively TRBD1 or TRBD2 (5 bases each). The germline V gene has CDR1 LNHDA and CDR2 SQIVND (reference sequence). This CDR3 contains 16 residues. V lost 7 bases and J 2 bases, leaving 18 bases between the germline ends. CDR3 in amino acids: CASNPRDGRPYNEQFF. The CDR3 DNA is TGTGCCAGTAATCCAAGGGACGGTCGGCCCTACAATGAGCAGTTCTTC.

The CDR3 coding sequence is TGTGCCAGCAGCGTCGGGCTAGCGGGAGGAGGGGAGCAGTTCTTC. Amino acid sequence: CASSVGLAGGGEQFF. The chain links TRBV7-2 to TRBJ2-1; 11 bases fit TRBD2. Germline V gives CDR1 SGHTA, CDR2 FQGNSA. V lost 5 bases, J lost 10 bases, and 10 bases stayed unmatched. The CDR3 covers 15 residues.

V is TRBV7-9 and J is TRBJ2-7; weak D call: TRBD1 (5 bases). V was pared by 5 bases and J by 0 bases, with 14 bases between. CDR1 and CDR2 from the germline V gene are SEHNR and FQNEAQ (reference sequence). The CDR3 runs to 15 residues. The CDR3 here is CASSPLSGYSYEQYF. The CDR3, as DNA: TGTGCCAGCAGCCCCTTGTCAGGGTACTCCTACGAGCAGTACTTC.

The chain combines TRBV5-1 with TRBJ2-3; D is unclear. The CDR3 sequence is 12 residues long. Looked up from germline, CDR1 is SGHRS and CDR2 is YFSETQ. Trimming cost V 7 bases and J 4 bases, with 10 bases left between them. In DNA, the CDR3 is TGCGCCAGCGGCCTTGGTCCAGATACGCAGTATTTT. It specifies CASGLGPDTQYF.

The CDR3 spells CSARVRYEQYF. The CDR3 region has the DNA TGCAGTGCTAGAGTCAGATACGAGCAGTACTTC. This rearrangement joins TRBV20-1 to TRBJ2-7, with D uncertain. V was cut by 1 base and J by 4 bases, with 5 bases left in between. This CDR3 region has 11 residues. Looked up from germline, CDR1 is DFQATT and CDR2 is SNEGSKA (reference sequence).

To note about this clone: Other nucleotide sequences in the sample specify the same CDR3. J is TRBJ2-7 and V is TRBV18; D may be TRBD1 or TRBD2 (5 bases each). V gave up 3 bases and J gave up 0 bases, with 15 bases separating them. CDR3 length equals 16 residues. CDR1 and CDR2 (germline): KGHSH, LQKENI. The CDR3 loop is CASSPPGRLSSYEQYF. CDR3 sequence (DNA): TGTGCCAGCTCACCCCCGGGACGGTTGAGCTCCTACGAGCAGTACTTC.